This T cell receptor beta chain was recorded in a study of blood T cell repertoires in COVID-19. Study summary: COVID-19 samples, acute and convalescent, were from the United States, Italy and Spain. PBMCs, B-cell-depleted T cells, or T cells provided the cDNA or gDNA that made up the material.

The trim removed 4 bases at V and 4 bases at J, leaving 5 bases unmatched. The CDR3 runs 14 residues. Germline V gives CDR1 LGHNA, CDR2 YSLEER. Authors' methods: Nucleated cell counts were estimated from reference gene primer amplification. The table came from immunoSEQ multiplex PCR; TCRdb's copy has only in-frame clones and leaves some out. The DNA gave D and trimming, while V, J and clone size come from that table. The table includes approximately 150,000 clones, roughly 87% detected once. Sequenced input: peripheral blood. J is TRBJ2-5 and V is TRBV4-3, with TRBD1 matching over 8 bases. The clonotype was recovered from a human donor in a cohort sampled during active COVID-19. CDR3 nucleotides: TGCGCCAGCAGCCGAGCGACAGGGGCAGAGACCCAGTACTTC. Residues: CASSRATGAETQYF.